A selection of T cell receptor beta chains follows, all from one sample in a study of T cells in Graves' hyperthyroidism and ophthalmopathy. TCRdb redid the calling of the multiplex PCR reads with MiXCR, one entry per CDR3 protein. The data contain approximately 640,000 distinct CDR3 sequences, 15% to 20% of them singletons. Sequenced sample: blood. The receptor set was obtained from a woman in her thirties with Graves' hyperthyroidism. The CDR3 runs from the conserved cysteine through the conserved F or W. A D gene is named only where the DNA matches it firmly. A row's size may be missing; if present it is once, few, many or a size class.

TRBV19	NA	few	TRBJ2-1	TGTGCCAGTAGTAGTAGTGACTACAATGAGCAGTTCTTC	CASSSSDYNEQFF
TRBV2	NA	many	TRBJ2-1	TGTGCCAGCAGTGAATTTACCAGCTCCTACAATGAGCAGTTCTTC	CASSEFTSSYNEQFF
TRBV12-3/TRBV12-4	NA	many	TRBJ1-5	TGTGCCAGCAGTTTGAGCAGGGTAGGACATATGGGACATAGCAATCAGCCCCAGCATTTT	CASSLSRVGHMGHSNQPQHF
TRBV9	NA	few	TRBJ1-1	TGTGCCAGCAGCGCTATACTGAACGCGGGGAACACTGAAGCTTTCTTT	CASSAILNAGNTEAFF
TRBV2	TRBD2	NA	TRBJ2-7	TGTGCCAGTTATAGACTAGCGGGTAGCGCCTACGAGCAGTACTTC	CASYRLAGSAYEQYF
TRBV10-1	TRBD2	NA	TRBJ2-3	TGCGCCAGCAGTGAGGGACTAGCGAAAGATACGCAGTATTTT	CASSEGLAKDTQYF
TRBV5-1	NA	NA	TRBJ2-3	TGCGCCAGCAGCCTGACGGACCCCACAGATACGCAGTATTTT	CASSLTDPTDTQYF
TRBV5-4	TRBD2	NA	TRBJ2-1	TGTGCCAGCAGCTTAGGCCCCGGGACTAGTCCTAACAATGAGCAGTTCTTC	CASSLGPGTSPNNEQFF
TRBV27	NA	few	TRBJ2-2	TGTGCCAGCAGCTGGGAGCTGAGTACCGGGGAGCTGTTTTTT	CASSWELSTGELFF
TRBV27	NA	NA	TRBJ2-6	TGTGCCAGCAGTTTATTAAGTGGCGACCTGCCCCCTGGGGCCAACGTCCTGACTTTC	CASSLLSGDLPPGANVLTF
TRBV2	NA	NA	TRBJ2-1	TGTGCCAGTACGGATAGAGAGCAGTTCTTC	CASTDREQFF
TRBV7-2	TRBD2	many	TRBJ2-7	TGTGCCAGCAGCACGACTAGCGGGTCCCTCTACGAGCAGTACTTC	CASSTTSGSLYEQYF
TRBV3-1	NA	many	TRBJ1-1	TGTGCCAGCAGCCGAACACAGTTTGAAGCTTTCTTT	CASSRTQFEAFF
TRBV2	TRBD1	NA	TRBJ1-6	TGTGCCACCGGCGGGACAGAGAATTCACCCCTCCACTTT	CATGGTENSPLHF
TRBV5-5	TRBD1	many	TRBJ2-5	TGTGCCAGCAGCTTGGCGCTGGGACAGAGCGAGCAAGAGACCCAGTACTTC	CASSLALGQSEQETQYF
TRBV15	NA	NA	TRBJ1-1	TGTGCCACCAGCACTAAGACGGGTCGGAGTGAAGCTTTCTTT	CATSTKTGRSEAFF
TRBV3-1	NA	many	TRBJ2-7	TGTGCCAGCCGAGGGAAGGCCTACGAGCAGTACTTC	CASRGKAYEQYF
TRBV15	NA	many	TRBJ1-1	TGTGCCACCAGCAGAGAGGACATGAACACTGAAGCTTTCTTT	CATSREDMNTEAFF
TRBV6-1	TRBD2	many	TRBJ2-3	TGTGCCAGCAGTGAAGGGATAGCGGGAGAAAGCACAGATACGCAGTATTTT	CASSEGIAGESTDTQYF
TRBV20-1	NA	NA	TRBJ1-5	TGCAGTGCTAGGGAAACAGGGACATATAGCAATCAGCCCCAGCATTTT	CSARETGTYSNQPQHF
TRBV2	TRBD1	many	TRBJ1-1	TGTGCCAGCAGTGCCCAGGGGGCGACTGCTGAAGCTTTCTTT	CASSAQGATAEAFF
TRBV7-2	TRBD2	many	TRBJ2-5	TGTGCCAGCAGCTTTAAGGGCGGGAGGGTTGAAGAGACCCAGTACTTC	CASSFKGGRVEETQYF
TRBV30	TRBD1	NA	TRBJ1-4	TGTGCCTGGAGTAACTCCGGGACAGGGGGCGCCGGTAATGAAAAACTGTTTTTT	CAWSNSGTGGAGNEKLFF
TRBV19	NA	NA	TRBJ2-1	TGTGCCAGTAGTGGGACGGGAGTCGGCTACAATGAGCAGTTCTTC	CASSGTGVGYNEQFF
TRBV6-6	TRBD2	few	TRBJ2-1	TGTGCCAGCAGCTACTCAGGACTAGCGGGAGGGAGCTCCTACAATGAGCAGTTCTTC	CASSYSGLAGGSSYNEQFF
TRBV3-1	NA	many	TRBJ2-1	TGTGCCAGCAGCCCAATCGGACTGTCGGGAAATGAGCAGTTCTTC	CASSPIGLSGNEQFF
TRBV7-2	NA	many	TRBJ1-3	TGTGCCAGCAGCAGAGAAGGGACGACTGGAAACACCATATATTTT	CASSREGTTGNTIYF
TRBV20-1	TRBD2	NA	TRBJ2-1	TGCAGTGCTAGAGATTTAGCGGGAGGGACAAACAATGAGCAGTTCTTC	CSARDLAGGTNNEQFF
TRBV7-2	TRBD2	NA	TRBJ2-5	TGTGCCAGCAGCCTGAAAGCTAGCGGCCAAGAGACCCAGTACTTC	CASSLKASGQETQYF